This T cell receptor beta chain was recorded in a study of shared clonotypes between healthy human individuals. TCRdb's table, derived via immunoSEQ multiplex PCR, lists solely in-frame clones and lacks some. This sample has more than 2 million clones, with roughly 94% found just once. Germline loops: CDR1 KGHSH, CDR2 LQKENI. The germline V and J ends were trimmed by 2 bases and 7 bases, with 15 bases remaining between them. The CDR3 consists of 15 residues. This receptor was taken from a young man in good health. Sequencing used naive CD4+ T cells sorted from blood. Sample subset: CD45RA+ positively selected. The chain employs TRBV18 and TRBJ2-1; D is perhaps TRBD2 (7 bases). The CDR3 sequence: CASSPTGGPGNEQFF. CDR3 nucleotides: TGTGCCAGCTCACCAACGGGGGGCCCGGGTAATGAGCAGTTCTTC.